Following are 13 T cell receptor beta chains from one sample sequenced in a study of CD8+ T cells in alopecia areata. The authors extracted RNA and reverse transcribed it into cDNA as the sequencing template. The assay was immunoSEQ multiplex PCR, and TCRdb's table has in-frame clones only and misses some. The sample lists 130,000 to 150,000 clones, 51% occurring once. Source: CD4+ T cells sorted from blood, taken at week 0. Receptors were obtained from a human donor with alopecia areata.

The rearrangement joins TRBV2 to TRBJ1-5, with D unresolved. From germline, CDR1 is SNHLY and CDR2 FYNNEI. V was pared by 10 bases and J by 6 bases, with 16 bases between. The CDR3 length is 13 residues. DNA for the CDR3: TGTGCCATCCTGGGAGGGCTGGGTCAGCCCCAGCATTTT. It yields the protein CAILGGLGQPQHF.

Only a few counts were recorded for this clone. The genes are TRBV30 and TRBJ2-1; 8 nucleotides line up with TRBD2. CDR1 is GTSNPN and CDR2 is SVGIG in the germline V gene (reference sequence). J gave up 4 bases and V 2 bases, and 4 bases lay outside the gene matches. This CDR3 comprises 14 residues. In nucleotides, the CDR3 is TGTGCCTGGAGTCCGAGCGGGAGTTACAATGAGCAGTTCTTC. It encodes CAWSPSGSYNEQFF.

The chain couples TRBV7-9 to TRBJ1-5; D not certain. CDR1 and CDR2 from the germline V gene are SEHNR and FQNEAQ (reference sequence). The CDR3 extends over 12 amino acids. The V gene lost 0 bases and the J gene lost 5 bases, with 2 bases spanning the gap. The CDR3 protein is CASSLADQPQHF. The CDR3 DNA reads TGTGCCAGCAGCTTAGCAGATCAGCCCCAGCATTTT.

V is TRBV30 and J is TRBJ1-4; 8 bases align to TRBD1. This CDR3 has 15 residues. Trimming took 5 bases from V and 3 from J; bases not matched to a gene: 8. From germline, CDR1 is GTSNPN and CDR2 SVGIG (reference sequence). The CDR3 DNA sequence: TGTGCCTGGTCTTATCAGGGGGCGTCTAATGAAAAACTGTTTTTT. It is translated as CAWSYQGASNEKLFF.

The DNA for the CDR3 is TGTGCCAGCAGCGCGGGGCCAGGAAGGAACACTGAAGCTTTCTTT. Translated: CASSAGPGRNTEAFF. The V call is TRBV9, the J call TRBJ1-1; D is possibly TRBD1 (5 bases). The CDR3 runs 15 residues. In germline, CDR1 is SGDLS, CDR2 YYNGEE. Trimming removed 3 bases at V and 1 base at J, with 13 bases between.

This clone was counted a few times. V usage is TRBV29-1 and J usage is TRBJ2-3; TRBD2 might be the D (6 bases). CDR1 is SQVTM, CDR2 ANQGSEA, per germline. The germline V and J ends were trimmed by 7 bases and 8 bases, with 22 bases remaining between them. CDR3 length equals 14 residues. CDR3 amino acids: CSALPGPRGGTQYF. The CDR3 DNA reads as TGCAGCGCTTTGCCGGGACCGCGGGGCGGTACGCAGTATTTT.

Regarding this clone: Other DNA sequences in this sample translate to the same CDR3. V usage is TRBV28 and J usage is TRBJ1-1; 7 bases are a match to TRBD1. V lost 0 bases and J lost 1; bases outside the gene matches: 2. The CDR3 is 15 residues long. The germline V gene encodes CDR1 MDHEN and CDR2 SYDVKM. DNA for the CDR3: TGTGCCAGCAGTTTATGGGGGACAGCGAACACTGAAGCTTTCTTT. Protein: CASSLWGTANTEAFF.

This clone was seen more than once but under ten times. The rearrangement links TRBV7-2 to TRBJ1-5, with unresolved D. The CDR3 runs to 14 residues. CDR1 is SGHTA, CDR2 FQGNSA, per germline. Trimming removed 1 base at V and 8 bases at J, with 12 bases between. The CDR3 nucleotides are TGTGCCAGCAGCTTAGGTGGCCGGGAGAAGCCCCAGCATTTT. Protein: CASSLGGREKPQHF.

The rearrangement joins TRBV6-4 to TRBJ1-5; D gene uncertain. Trimming took 7 bases from V and 5 from J, leaving 9 bases between them. The germline CDR1 and CDR2 sequences are MRHNA and SNTAGT. There are 12 residues in the CDR3. This chain's CDR3 is CASTPAHQPQHF. CDR3 bases: TGTGCCAGCACTCCTGCGCATCAGCCCCAGCATTTT.

The rearrangement joins TRBV29-1 to TRBJ1-2, with 7 bases aligning to TRBD1. The CDR3 spans 12 residues. Germline CDR1 reads SQVTM; CDR2 reads ANQGSEA. The junction had 3 bases not matched to a gene; V was cut back by 4 bases and J by 4 bases. The CDR3 here is CSVVRGPYGYTF. CDR3 DNA: TGCAGCGTTGTAAGGGGGCCCTATGGCTACACCTTC.

This chain uses TRBV5-1 with TRBJ2-1; no reliable D call. V was shortened by 4 bases and J by 0 bases, with 11 bases between the two germline ends. The CDR3 is 15 residues long. The germline CDR1 and CDR2 sequences are SGHRS and YFSETQ. This chain's CDR3 is CASSRSGGSYNEQFF. CDR3 DNA sequence: TGCGCCAGCAGCCGGTCGGGCGGCTCCTACAATGAGCAGTTCTTC.

This clone has more than one count but fewer than ten. The V and J genes are TRBV2 and TRBJ1-5; TRBD1 matches at 8 bases. The J segment lost 3 bases and the V segment lost 5 bases, leaving 6 bases of the junction unmatched. The CDR3 spans 15 residues. Per the germline V gene, CDR1 is SNHLY and CDR2 is FYNNEI. The chain's CDR3 is CASSYMDRDNQPQHF. The CDR3 DNA is TGTGCCAGCAGTTATATGGACAGGGACAATCAGCCCCAGCATTTT.

The sample holds a few counts of this clone. The chain has TRBV7-2 and TRBJ2-3; no definite D call. V lost 6 bases and J 1 base, leaving 8 bases between the germline ends. The germline V gene encodes CDR1 SGHTA and CDR2 FQGNSA. This CDR3 is built from 13 residues. CDR3 loop: CASSPTRTDTQYF. The CDR3 coding sequence is TGTGCCAGCAGTCCGACCCGCACAGATACGCAGTATTTT.